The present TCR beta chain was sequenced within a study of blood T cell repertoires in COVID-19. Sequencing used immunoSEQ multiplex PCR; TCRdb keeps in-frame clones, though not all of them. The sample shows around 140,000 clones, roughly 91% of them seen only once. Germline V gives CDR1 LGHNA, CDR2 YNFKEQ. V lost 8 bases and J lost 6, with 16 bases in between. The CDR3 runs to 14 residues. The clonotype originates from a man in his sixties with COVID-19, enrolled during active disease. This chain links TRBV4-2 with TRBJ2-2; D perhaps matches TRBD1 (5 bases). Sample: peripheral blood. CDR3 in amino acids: CASDPTGRAGELFF. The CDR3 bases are TGTGCCAGCGACCCTACAGGAAGGGCCGGGGAGCTGTTTTTT.